This T cell receptor beta chain was observed in a study of blood T cells in healthy people across ages. Primed by a sample-barcoded 5' primer and a J-beta primer mix, a second PCR proceeded for 7 to 11 cycles. MiXCR was run by TCRdb on the 5' RACE reads, yielding one entry per CDR3 protein. The sample lists fewer than 900,000 distinct CDR3 sequences; approximately 35% were seen once. Study-level points and caveats: One million T cells yielded diversity estimates that were considered underestimates.

With 0 bases removed from V and 6 bases from J, the gap between germline ends came to 24 bases. The germline V gene has CDR1 DFQATT and CDR2 SNEGSKA (reference sequence). The CDR3 has 18 amino acids. It was 9.5 to 10 milliliters of peripheral blood that were drawn from each donor. Samples each had at least 5 micrograms of total RNA extracted. This clonotype has at least ten counts. What it binds is unknown. The TCR sequence derives from a young man in good health. The sequenced sample consisted of blood. J is TRBJ2-1 and V is TRBV20-1; the D gene is possibly TRBD1 (5 bases). The DNA for the CDR3 is TGCAGTGCTAGAGATAGTTTCCAGCGACAGACCCTTGGCAATGAGCAGTTCTTC. It encodes CSARDSFQRQTLGNEQFF.